The clone carrying this TCR beta chain was recorded at least ten times. The antigen is not known. cDNA was made from about 510 ng RNA using alpha and beta constant primers. Separate chain-specific third strand synthesis with multiplexing indices produced the alpha and beta libraries. One primer pair amplified all rearrangements per chain; each cDNA got molecular barcodes. After a brief PCR adding P5, P7 and a second index, roughly 25 amplification cycles followed. One entry per CDR3 protein results from TCRdb running MiXCR on the 5' RACE reads. The sample shows over 15,000 distinct CDR3 sequences, around 5.5% of them seen only once. The data are from a study of HIV-infected patients and healthy controls. Study results and limitations: HIV+ repertoires were severely depleted of MAIT alpha-chain CDR3s, unlike healthy controls.

Germline V gene data show CDR1 as MRHNA and CDR2 as SNTAGT. V lost 2 bases to trimming and J lost 0 bases, with 5 bases between them. The CDR3 is 15 residues long. The repertoire came from unfractionated whole blood and reflected all unsorted peripheral T cells. This TCR was sampled from an adult in good health. Specimen: blood. The chain combines TRBV6-4 with TRBJ2-6; TRBD2 is a possible D gene (5 bases). The DNA of the CDR3 is TGTGCCAGCAGTGACGGGAGCTCTGGGGCCAACGTCCTGACTTTC. The encoded protein is CASSDGSSGANVLTF.